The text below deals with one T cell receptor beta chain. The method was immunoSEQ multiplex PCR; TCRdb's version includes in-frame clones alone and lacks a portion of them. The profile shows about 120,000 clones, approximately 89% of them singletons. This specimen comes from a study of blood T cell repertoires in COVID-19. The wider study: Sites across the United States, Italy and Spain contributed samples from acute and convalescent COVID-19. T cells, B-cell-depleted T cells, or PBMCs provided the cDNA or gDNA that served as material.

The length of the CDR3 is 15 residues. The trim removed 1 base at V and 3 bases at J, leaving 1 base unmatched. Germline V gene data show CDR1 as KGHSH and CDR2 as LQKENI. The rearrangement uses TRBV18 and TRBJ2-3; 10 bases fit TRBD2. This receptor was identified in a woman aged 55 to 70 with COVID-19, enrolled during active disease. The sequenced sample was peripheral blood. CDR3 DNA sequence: TGTGCCAGCTCACCACAGGGACTAGCGACAGATACGCAGTATTTT. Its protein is CASSPQGLATDTQYF.